This passage covers 11 T cell receptor beta chains from one sample sequenced in a study of blood T cell repertoires in COVID-19. Clones were sequenced by immunoSEQ multiplex PCR, and TCRdb holds only the in-frame ones, with some missing. The sample has about 400,000 clones, about 85% seen once. Sequencing input: PBMCs or T cells enriched from blood (not recorded which). The receptors come from a young woman with acute COVID-19.

This rearrangement joins TRBV25-1 to TRBJ2-2; D is perhaps TRBD1 (6 bases). Germline-derived CDR1 and CDR2 are MGHDK and SYGVNS. Trimming left V 5 bases short and J 5 bases short, with 18 bases between. The CDR3 is made up of 16 amino acids. The CDR3 DNA is TGTGCCAGCAGTACCCATCGACAGGAGAGGACCGGGGAGCTGTTTTTT. It yields the protein CASSTHRQERTGELFF. Full variable domain (missing parts from reference TRBV25-1 and TRBJ2-2): EADIYQTPRYLVIGTGKKITLECSQTMGHDKMYWYQQDPGMELHLIHYSYGVNSTEKGDLSSESTVSRIRTEHFPLTLESARPSHTSQYLCASSTHRQERTGELFFGEGSRLTVL.

A note on this clone: This CDR3 is also generated by other DNA sequences in the sample. This chain joins TRBV2 and TRBJ2-2, with a tentative D call TRBD2 (5 bases). Germline V gives CDR1 SNHLY, CDR2 FYNNEI. This CDR3 comprises 14 residues. Trimming left V 0 bases short and J 5 bases short, with 7 bases between. CDR3 amino acids: CASSEARGTGELFF. The DNA for the CDR3 is TGTGCCAGCAGTGAAGCGCGAGGGACCGGGGAGCTGTTTTTT.

The chain links TRBV7-8 to TRBJ1-5; D is perhaps TRBD1 (5 bases). V gave up 5 bases and J gave up 4 bases, with 15 bases separating them. Germline V gives CDR1 SGHVS, CDR2 FQNEAQ. The CDR3 runs 15 residues. The CDR3, as DNA: TGTGCCAGCAGCCCCAGGCGACAGCGAAATCAGCCCCAGCATTTT. This codes for CASSPRRQRNQPQHF.

The chain employs TRBV24-1 and TRBJ2-2; D perhaps matches TRBD2 (7 bases). Trimming removed 4 bases at V and 3 bases at J, with 29 bases between. Germline V lookup: CDR1 KGHDR, CDR2 SFDVKD. This CDR3 is built from 21 residues. In nucleotides, the CDR3 is TGTGCCACCAGTGAGCGAACAGACAGGTCCGTACGGCTAGCGGACACCGGGGAGCTGTTTTTT. Translated, it gives CATSERTDRSVRLADTGELFF.

The gene calls are TRBV27 and TRBJ2-7; 15 nucleotides match TRBD2. CDR1 MNHEY and CDR2 SMNVEV come from the germline V gene (reference sequence). The CDR3 consists of 15 residues. J was trimmed by 4 bases and V by 5 bases; bases with no gene match: 3. In nucleotides, the CDR3 is TGTGCCAGCAGTCGGACTAGCGGGAGGGGTTACGAGCAGTACTTC. Protein sequence: CASSRTSGRGYEQYF.

The chain employs TRBV20-1 and TRBJ2-7; D unresolved. CDR3 length: 11 amino acids. V gave up 4 bases and J gave up 6 bases, with 10 bases separating them. Germline V CDR1 and CDR2: DFQATT, SNEGSKA (reference sequence). The CDR3 DNA reads as TGCAGTGCTATTGAAATGCGCGAGCAGTACTTC. It translates to CSAIEMREQYF.

J is TRBJ1-4 and V is TRBV2; D is perhaps TRBD1 (6 bases). The CDR3 runs 19 residues. The germline V gene has CDR1 SNHLY and CDR2 FYNNEI. The V end lost 2 bases, the J end lost 0 bases, and 19 bases lay between the germline ends. CDR3 protein: CASSEPRDKFITTNEKLFF. The CDR3 coding sequence is TGTGCCAGCAGTGAACCCCGGGACAAATTTATCACAACTAATGAAAAACTGTTTTTT.

The chain uses TRBV4-3 and TRBJ2-2; 8 bases line up with TRBD1. Unmatched junction bases numbered 11, after V lost 1 base and J lost 4 bases. Germline-derived CDR1 and CDR2 are LGHNA and YSLEER. The CDR3 spans 18 residues. CDR3 nucleotide sequence: TGCGCCAGCAGCCAAGTAAAAGGGGGGACAGGCATCACCGGGGAGCTGTTTTTT. This sequence encodes CASSQVKGGTGITGELFF.

V gene TRBV18 combines with J gene TRBJ2-4, with 7 positions matching TRBD1. CDR3 length: 14 residues. Germline CDR1 reads KGHSH; CDR2 reads LQKENI. V lost 5 bases to trimming and J lost 5 bases; unmatched junction nucleotides: 6. In nucleotides, the CDR3 is TGTGCCAGCTCATCCACCGGGACAGAAAACATTCAGTACTTC. This gives the protein CASSSTGTENIQYF.

This chain uses TRBV7-2 with TRBJ2-7, with D possibly matching TRBD1 (5 bases). The CDR3 is 14 residues long. V was clipped by 5 bases and J by 6 bases, with 17 bases between them. Germline V CDR1 and CDR2: SGHTA, FQGNSA. The CDR3 nucleotides read TGTGCCAGCAGCCCGCGTGGGGCGCGATTCGAGCAGTACTTC. The encoded protein is CASSPRGARFEQYF.

V usage is TRBV15 and J usage is TRBJ1-5, with 9 nucleotides matching TRBD1. The CDR3 length is 18 residues. The junction had 9 bases not matched to a gene; V was cut back by 2 bases and J by 1 base. Looked up from germline, CDR1 is LNHNV and CDR2 is YYDKDF (reference sequence). CDR3 protein: CATSRKLIQGASNQPQHF. CDR3 DNA: TGTGCCACCAGCAGAAAATTAATACAGGGGGCAAGCAATCAGCCCCAGCATTTT.